The T cell receptor (beta chain) described here comes from a study of CD8 T cells in ankylosing spondylitis. Per germline, CDR1 ENHRY and CDR2 SYGVKD. Deletions cut 0 bases from V and 1 base from J, with 7 bases between. The CDR3 is made up of 15 amino acids. For TCR beta, libraries came from quantitative 5'-RACE with molecular barcodes. TCRdb ran MiXCR on the 5' RACE reads and lists one entry per CDR3 protein. The sample yields about 250,000 distinct CDR3 sequences, 30% to 40% seen once. Worth noting for this clonotype: The target antigen is unknown.

Notes on the study in general: Disease-linked clones bore a CD8+ phenotype, appearing relatively rarely in peripheral blood. Several highly homologous variants formed a TCR beta motif that appeared characteristic of ankylosing spondylitis blood.

This sequence originates from a male donor with ankylosing spondylitis or in good health (not recorded which). Sample: blood, either unsorted or a sorted T cell fraction (not recorded which). The rearrangement joins TRBV10-3 to TRBJ1-5; weak D call: TRBD1 (5 bases). CDR3 coding DNA: TGTGCCATCAGTGAGTCCAGGGACAGCAATCAGCCCCAGCATTTT. Translation gives CAISESRDSNQPQHF.